This paragraph covers one TCR beta chain sequence. The antigen remains undetermined. These data come from a study of early stage breast cancer tumors. Study-wide results and limits: Comparing each tissue with blood distinguished tumor from normal in most of the 16 patients. Chain pairing and CD4, CD8 or FOXP3 expression were not captured.

This CDR3 has 13 amino acids. Between the trimmed V and J ends, which lost 2 bases and 8 bases, there was a span of 12 bases. Per germline, CDR1 SNHLY and CDR2 FYNNEI. Here immunoSEQ multiplex PCR was the method, and the copy in TCRdb shows in-frame clones only, minus some. Among about 69,000 clones, 80% were seen once, and the ten largest hold approximately 4.5%. The receptor was derived from a person between 35 and 49 years old with breast cancer. This chain joins TRBV2 and TRBJ1-2; D gene uncertain. Sequenced material: blood. The CDR3 region has the DNA TGTGCCAGCAGTGAATTGCTGGATAGCGGCTACACCTTC. Its translation is CASSELLDSGYTF.